This T cell receptor beta chain was recorded in a study of blood T cell repertoires in COVID-19. Study background: The analysed material was cDNA or gDNA that came from T cells, B-cell-depleted T cells, or PBMCs.

The CDR3 runs 15 residues. V lost 5 bases, J lost 5 bases, and 11 bases stayed unmatched. In germline, CDR1 is SGHTA, CDR2 FQGNSA. Authors' analysis steps: Amplification of reference gene primers was used by the study to estimate nucleated cell counts. Only in-frame clones appear in the TCRdb table, and some are missing; sequencing was by immunoSEQ multiplex PCR. D and trimming were read from the DNA, whereas the V and J calls and clone size are those reported in that table. The sample lists more than 9,500 clones; 70% to 90% were seen once. Material for sequencing was peripheral blood. This chain joins TRBV7-2 and TRBJ1-1; 7 bases agree with TRBD1. This TCR came from a woman aged 60-75 years with active COVID-19. CDR3 protein: CASSPETGTRTEAFF. The DNA of the CDR3 is TGTGCCAGCAGCCCAGAGACAGGGACGAGGACTGAAGCTTTCTTT.